These T cell receptor beta chains were read from a single sample in a study of cytomegalovirus exposure and HLA in healthy donors. TCRdb keeps only in-frame clones here, not all; method: immunoSEQ multiplex PCR. This sample has 180,000 or so clones, with 80% to 90% found just once. Sample: PBMCs. The receptors derive from a man aged 18-30 years in good health and CMV-seropositive. Both conserved end residues are part of each CDR3. A D gene is named only where the DNA matches it firmly. Expanded clones are given a class, and other clones once, few, many or no size at all.

clone size	D gene	V gene	J gene	CDR3 DNA	CDR3 protein
NA	NA	TRBV5-1	TRBJ2-7	TGCGCCAGCAGCTTGGCCCGACAGTCACCCTACGAGCAGTACTTC	CASSLARQSPYEQYF
few	TRBD1	TRBV5-4	TRBJ2-7	TGTGCCAGCAGCTTGAATGACAGGGTTTGGGAGCAGTACTTC	CASSLNDRVWEQYF
NA	NA	TRBV6-6	TRBJ2-2	TGTGCCAGCAGTCCAGATGCCGGGGAGCTGTTTTTT	CASSPDAGELFF
NA	NA	TRBV9	TRBJ2-4	TGTGCCAGCAGCAGCGGTACAGGGAAGTTAGACATTCAGTACTTC	CASSSGTGKLDIQYF
NA	TRBD1	TRBV4-1	TRBJ2-3	TGCGCCAGCAGGAGAATTACAACCCTCCGGGACAGGGGAACAGATACGCAGTATTTT	CASRRITTLRDRGTDTQYF
NA	TRBD2	TRBV14	TRBJ2-1	TGTGCCAGCAGCCAAGATCAGGGGACTAGGGTCTACAATGAGCAGTTCTTC	CASSQDQGTRVYNEQFF
NA	TRBD1	TRBV9	TRBJ1-2	TGTGCCAGCAGCGTAATGACGGCAGGGGGCAGCTATGGCTACACCTTC	CASSVMTAGGSYGYTF
few	TRBD1	TRBV11-1	TRBJ2-7	TGTGCCAGCAGCTTATCTGGACAGGGAGATTACGAGCAGTACTTC	CASSLSGQGDYEQYF
once	TRBD1	TRBV23-1	TRBJ2-3	TGCGCCAGCAGTTCAGGGGGCTATCGTCGGGCTGGGGAGCCTTTTAGCACAGATACGCAGTATTTT	CASSSGGYRRAGEPFSTDTQYF
NA	TRBD2	TRBV9	TRBJ2-1	TGTGCCAGCAGCGCGACTAGCGGGGAGGTATATGAGCAGTTCTTC	CASSATSGEVYEQFF
few	NA	TRBV18	TRBJ2-7	TGTGCCAGCTCACACGGAGAAGGGGGGGCCTACGAGCAGTACTTC	CASSHGEGGAYEQYF
few	NA	TRBV2	TRBJ1-1	TGTGCCAGCATTAGAGGAATTGGGTCTGAAGCTTTCTTT	CASIRGIGSEAFF
NA	TRBD1	TRBV11-2	TRBJ1-3	TGTGCCAGCAGCTTAGGCCCCACAGGGGCTGGAAACACCATATATTTT	CASSLGPTGAGNTIYF
once	NA	TRBV5-1	TRBJ1-6	TGCGCCAGCAGCCAGGCCACCTGGGGCATCAATAATTCACCCCTCCACTTT	CASSQATWGINNSPLHF
NA	TRBD1	TRBV19	TRBJ1-4	TGTGCCAGTAGCTACCGGACAGGGGATGAAAAACTGTTTTTT	CASSYRTGDEKLFF
NA	NA	TRBV14	TRBJ2-7	TGTGCCAGCAGCCAAGAGCGGGGGCCTCCCTACGAGCAGTACTTC	CASSQERGPPYEQYF
NA	TRBD1	TRBV18	TRBJ2-7	TGTGCCAGCTCACCAGGGACAGGGTCCTACGAGCAGTACTTC	CASSPGTGSYEQYF
few	NA	TRBV6-6	TRBJ2-7	TGTGCCAGCAACAACAGGGCTGGGTACGAGCAGTACTTC	CASNNRAGYEQYF
NA	TRBD1	TRBV5-4	TRBJ1-2	TGTGCCAGCAGCCCGACAGGGGGAGGGTATGGCTACACCTTC	CASSPTGGGYGYTF
once	TRBD1	TRBV6-1	TRBJ2-7	TGTGCCAGCAGGGAACAGGGGGCGGTCTACGAGCAGTACTTC	CASREQGAVYEQYF
NA	NA	TRBV6-6	TRBJ2-1	TGTGCCAGCAGCTACCGGGAAAGACCAACGAGGGAGCAGTTCTTC	CASSYRERPTREQFF
NA	NA	TRBV12-5	TRBJ2-6	TGTGCTAGTGGTTTGGCCTCCCAACAAACCAGGAGGGGGCCCTGGGGGGGGGCCAACGTCCTGACTTTC	CASGLASQQTRRGPWGGANVLTF
NA	TRBD2	TRBV27	TRBJ2-2	TGTGCCAGCAGTTTAATTCTAGCGGGGCAAACATTGGTACCGCGTCGGACCGGGGAGCTGTTTTTT	CASSLILAGQTLVPRRTGELFF
NA	TRBD1	TRBV6-1	TRBJ2-3	TGTGCCAGCAGTGCTTTGACAGGGCGAACAGATACGCAGTATTTT	CASSALTGRTDTQYF
NA	TRBD1	TRBV7-2	TRBJ1-2	TGTGCCAGCAGCTGGGTGACAGGGACAATGTCAAATGGCTACACCTTC	CASSWVTGTMSNGYTF
NA	TRBD1	TRBV5-1	TRBJ1-4	TGCGCCAGCAGCTCCACCGGGACAGATAATGAAAAACTGTTTTTT	CASSSTGTDNEKLFF
NA	TRBD1	TRBV5-4	TRBJ2-2	TGTGCCAGCAGTCGGGACAGCATGAACACCGGGGAGCTGTTTTTT	CASSRDSMNTGELFF
NA	TRBD1	TRBV4-3	TRBJ1-4	TGCGCCAGCAGCCAAGGAACAGGCAGGGGGAATGAAAAACTGTTTTTT	CASSQGTGRGNEKLFF
NA	NA	TRBV9	TRBJ1-1	TGTGCCAGCAGCGAATTCCAGGGTACTGAAGCTTTCTTT	CASSEFQGTEAFF
NA	TRBD1	TRBV5-1	TRBJ2-3	TGCGCCAGCAGCCCGTCCCGGGACAGGGTAGATACGCAGTATTTT	CASSPSRDRVDTQYF
NA	TRBD2	TRBV9	TRBJ2-3	TGTGCCAGCAGCGGACTAGCGGGGGGATTGGTAGATACGCAGTATTTT	CASSGLAGGLVDTQYF
NA	TRBD2	TRBV5-4	TRBJ2-1	TGTGCCAGCAGCGTCACTAGCGGGGGGGCCAATGAGCAGTTCTTC	CASSVTSGGANEQFF
NA	TRBD1	TRBV5-1	TRBJ2-1	TGCGCCAGCAGCTTACCGGGACAGGGTTACAATGAGCAGTTCTTC	CASSLPGQGYNEQFF
NA	NA	TRBV2	TRBJ1-3	TGTGCCAGCAGTGTGATGGGGGCCCCCTCTGGAAACACCATATATTTT	CASSVMGAPSGNTIYF
NA	NA	TRBV10-2	TRBJ1-2	TGCGCCGAGGGAGACACCAGATCTAACTATGGCTACACCTTC	CAEGDTRSNYGYTF
NA	NA	TRBV11-3	TRBJ1-5	TGTGCCAGCAGCCTCCCCAATCAGCCCCAGCATTTT	CASSLPNQPQHF